Listed below are T cell receptor beta chains from one sample, sequenced in a study of blood T cell repertoires in COVID-19. Profiled with immunoSEQ multiplex PCR; TCRdb holds only in-frame clones, not every one. The sample carries roughly 170,000 clones, approximately 80% recorded once. Sequenced: peripheral blood. Source of these receptors: a human donor in a cohort sampled during active COVID-19. The conserved cysteine and the conserved F or W are not part of the CDR3 here. Each record gives: D gene, V gene, clone size, CDR3 protein. A D gene is named only where the DNA matches it firmly. Clone sizes are given selectively: once, few, many, or a class where the clone is expanded.

d_gene: TRBD2; v_gene: TRBV19; abundance: -; CDR3aa: ASRLSGGAYDTQY
d_gene: -; v_gene: TRBV4-1; abundance: once; CDR3aa: ASSQDKGRVESSYNEQF
d_gene: TRBD1; v_gene: TRBV10-3; abundance: -; CDR3aa: AIRRDSGGNTEAF
d_gene: -; v_gene: TRBV7-9; abundance: -; CDR3aa: ASSFGGAGYGYT
d_gene: TRBD1; v_gene: TRBV7-9; abundance: -; CDR3aa: ASSFGTASYEQY
d_gene: -; v_gene: TRBV5-6; abundance: -; CDR3aa: ASSSGTRPQH
d_gene: -; v_gene: TRBV6-5; abundance: -; CDR3aa: ASSRSPDEKLF
d_gene: TRBD2; v_gene: TRBV13; abundance: -; CDR3aa: ASSSPGTSGSYEQY
d_gene: -; v_gene: TRBV11-2; abundance: -; CDR3aa: ASSLGQGYGYT
d_gene: -; v_gene: TRBV5-1; abundance: -; CDR3aa: ASSLGPLATNEKLF
d_gene: TRBD2; v_gene: TRBV5-1; abundance: -; CDR3aa: ASSSGLAGYNEQF
d_gene: -; v_gene: TRBV7-8; abundance: -; CDR3aa: ASGADQPQH
d_gene: TRBD2; v_gene: TRBV5-6; abundance: -; CDR3aa: ASSSLAGGREQF
d_gene: -; v_gene: TRBV4-2; abundance: -; CDR3aa: ASSQATLTKEAF
d_gene: -; v_gene: TRBV2; abundance: -; CDR3aa: ASSYGRAYNEQF
d_gene: -; v_gene: TRBV5-1; abundance: -; CDR3aa: ASSLAQHATGELF
d_gene: -; v_gene: TRBV9; abundance: -; CDR3aa: ASTGGHGNEQF
d_gene: -; v_gene: TRBV5-1; abundance: -; CDR3aa: ASESSGSSNTGELF
d_gene: -; v_gene: TRBV12-5; abundance: -; CDR3aa: ASGLGPYEQY
d_gene: -; v_gene: TRBV29-1; abundance: -; CDR3aa: SVDPGAEQF
d_gene: TRBD2; v_gene: TRBV7-6; abundance: -; CDR3aa: ASSLAGTSGIYEQY
d_gene: TRBD1; v_gene: TRBV19; abundance: -; CDR3aa: ASRRVGQGPYNEQF
d_gene: -; v_gene: TRBV12-3/TRBV12-4; abundance: -; CDR3aa: ASRSQGYYEQY
d_gene: TRBD2; v_gene: TRBV5-1; abundance: -; CDR3aa: ASSYIAGGTYEQY
d_gene: -; v_gene: TRBV19; abundance: few; CDR3aa: ASMAGASSYNEQF
d_gene: -; v_gene: TRBV5-6; abundance: -; CDR3aa: ASSWNRELAT
d_gene: TRBD2; v_gene: TRBV4-2; abundance: -; CDR3aa: ASSLRTSGGQSSYNEQF
d_gene: TRBD2; v_gene: TRBV7-2; abundance: -; CDR3aa: ASSLGLAGGQETQY
d_gene: -; v_gene: TRBV7-9; abundance: few; CDR3aa: ASSVTSTGELF
d_gene: -; v_gene: TRBV7-8; abundance: -; CDR3aa: ASSLDSVSTDTQY
d_gene: -; v_gene: TRBV30; abundance: -; CDR3aa: AWSVRWQTPSTNEKLF
d_gene: -; v_gene: TRBV6-5; abundance: -; CDR3aa: ASSWVGGRETQY
d_gene: -; v_gene: TRBV3-1/TRBV3-2; abundance: -; CDR3aa: ASSQELASETQY
d_gene: TRBD1; v_gene: TRBV9; abundance: -; CDR3aa: ASSRTGGGNQPQH
d_gene: TRBD2; v_gene: TRBV6-5; abundance: -; CDR3aa: ASSYSSGELLSEQY
d_gene: -; v_gene: TRBV7-9; abundance: once; CDR3aa: ASSLRGMQGTGELF
d_gene: -; v_gene: TRBV11-2; abundance: once; CDR3aa: ASSLGTFPENEKLF
d_gene: TRBD2; v_gene: TRBV6-5; abundance: -; CDR3aa: ASSRGEGDEQY
d_gene: -; v_gene: TRBV29-1; abundance: -; CDR3aa: SAGGWAKDYGYT
d_gene: TRBD1; v_gene: TRBV5-6; abundance: -; CDR3aa: ASSPIGTVPTEQY
d_gene: TRBD1; v_gene: TRBV4-1; abundance: -; CDR3aa: ASSRPMGFGQVSGNEQF
d_gene: TRBD1; v_gene: TRBV15; abundance: -; CDR3aa: ATSRDLRDSEKR
d_gene: TRBD1; v_gene: TRBV11-1; abundance: -; CDR3aa: ASSGGQGRQY
d_gene: -; v_gene: TRBV5-1; abundance: -; CDR3aa: ASSGLGADYGYT
d_gene: TRBD1; v_gene: TRBV7-9; abundance: -; CDR3aa: ASSHPGQGALETQY
d_gene: TRBD1; v_gene: TRBV27; abundance: once; CDR3aa: ASSTVRGPTGELF
d_gene: TRBD1; v_gene: TRBV6-5; abundance: once; CDR3aa: ASIGTGSNQPQH
d_gene: -; v_gene: TRBV5-1; abundance: -; CDR3aa: ASSETPGGADTEAF
d_gene: TRBD1; v_gene: TRBV27; abundance: once; CDR3aa: ASSFSRTGLGEQY
d_gene: -; v_gene: TRBV6-5; abundance: -; CDR3aa: ASSFRGRKLF
d_gene: TRBD2; v_gene: TRBV19; abundance: -; CDR3aa: ASSIANLAGGYNEQF
d_gene: TRBD1; v_gene: TRBV10-3; abundance: -; CDR3aa: AISSGTGGQGETQY
d_gene: -; v_gene: TRBV15; abundance: once; CDR3aa: ATSRDLPRGTDTQY
d_gene: -; v_gene: TRBV27; abundance: few; CDR3aa: ASSFTRGGAGEF
d_gene: TRBD1; v_gene: TRBV5-4; abundance: -; CDR3aa: ASSKGTGGDQPQH
d_gene: TRBD1; v_gene: TRBV7-2; abundance: -; CDR3aa: ASSLTPGQGRYNEQF
d_gene: TRBD2; v_gene: TRBV9; abundance: -; CDR3aa: ASSEPTSGGGNYNEQF
d_gene: -; v_gene: TRBV27; abundance: -; CDR3aa: ATKFQGSSYNSPLH
d_gene: -; v_gene: TRBV27; abundance: -; CDR3aa: AILSVRDGAAF